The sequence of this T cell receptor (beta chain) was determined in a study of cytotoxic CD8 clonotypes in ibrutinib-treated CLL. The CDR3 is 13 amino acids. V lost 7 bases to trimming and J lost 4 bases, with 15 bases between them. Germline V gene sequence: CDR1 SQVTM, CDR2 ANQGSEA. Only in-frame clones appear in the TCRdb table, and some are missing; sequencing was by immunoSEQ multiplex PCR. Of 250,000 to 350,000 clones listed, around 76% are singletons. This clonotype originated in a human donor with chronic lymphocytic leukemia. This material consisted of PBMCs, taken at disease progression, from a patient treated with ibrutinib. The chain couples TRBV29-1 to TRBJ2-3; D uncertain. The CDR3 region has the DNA TGCAGCGGTGGCGAGCCGAGCGCAGATACGCAGTATTTT. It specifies CSGGEPSADTQYF.